This T cell receptor (beta chain) was retrieved from a study of identical twins. Findings and limits, study-wide: Monozygotic twin pairs showed more out-of-frame TCR alpha sharing than models estimated. Insertions ran lower in abundant cord blood beta clonotypes, though not in memory repertoires.

Healthy Caucasians made up all donors. This clonotype was found a few times. Its specificity is not known. This CDR3 has 13 residues. V shed 4 bases and J 9 bases; nucleotides not matched to a gene: 11. The germline V gene has CDR1 SQVTM and CDR2 ANQGSEA. TCRdb ran MiXCR on the 5' RACE reads and lists one entry per CDR3 protein. The table lists about 700,000 distinct CDR3 sequences, less than 10% of them singletons, with approximately 0.94% in the top ten. This sample also belongs to another study, concerning yellow fever vaccine responses in identical twins.

The chain employs TRBV29-1 and TRBJ1-1, with 7 bases lining up with TRBD1. The clonotype comes from a woman under 30 in good health. Specimen: PBMCs. The CDR3 bases are TGCAGCGTTGGGGGGAGGGGGACAGCACAAGCTTTCTTT. It specifies CSVGGRGTAQAFF.